Following are 25 T cell receptor beta chains from one sample sequenced in a study of OX40 agonist ivuxolimab in advanced cancers. This table comes from immunoSEQ multiplex PCR, and its TCRdb copy is limited to in-frame clones, with some not included. This sample has around 40,000 clones, with over 60% found just once. The material sequenced was CD4+ or CD8+ T cells sorted from blood, taken in a trial of the OX40 agonist ivuxolimab. The receptors derive from an adult with an advanced solid tumor such as melanoma, head and neck, liver or kidney cancer.

The CDR3 spells CASSLQGASYNEQFF. Written as DNA, the CDR3 is TGTGCCAGCAGCTTACAGGGGGCTAGTTACAATGAGCAGTTCTTC. The chain has TRBV7-9 and TRBJ2-1; 8 nucleotides line up with TRBD1. Germline V CDR1 and CDR2: SEHNR, FQNEAQ (reference sequence). This CDR3 has 15 residues. The V segment lost 2 bases and the J segment 4 bases; nucleotides outside the gene matches: 4.

A few counts support this clone. CDR3 DNA: TGTGCCAGCAGCCTAGGGACAGCGAACACTGAAGCTTTCTTT. It specifies CASSLGTANTEAFF. This chain joins TRBV5-6 and TRBJ1-1, with TRBD1 identical over 7 bases. This CDR3 is 14 amino acids long. The V segment lost 4 bases and the J segment 1 base; nucleotides outside the gene matches: 4. Germline CDR1 reads SGHDT; CDR2 reads YYEEEE.

The chain is built from TRBV18 and TRBJ1-2, with TRBD1 matching 7 bases. Germline V lookup: CDR1 KGHSH, CDR2 LQKENI. The ends lost 2 bases at V and 4 bases at J; junction bases unmatched: 7. This CDR3 is 15 amino acids long. The CDR3 is CASSPSTGDFYGYTF. CDR3 sequence (DNA): TGTGCCAGCTCACCATCCACAGGGGACTTCTATGGCTACACCTTC.

This clone was observed a handful of times. The CDR3 loop reads CASSLFSIMPGGENEQYF. In DNA form, the CDR3 reads TGCGCCAGCAGCTTGTTTTCTATAATGCCAGGGGGCGAAAACGAGCAGTACTTC. The chain employs TRBV5-1 and TRBJ2-7, with TRBD1 identical over 8 bases. The germline CDR1 and CDR2 sequences are SGHRS and YFSETQ. The CDR3 contains 18 residues. J lost 5 bases, V lost 1 base, and 17 bases had no gene match.

The chain uses TRBV27 and TRBJ2-7; 9 positions match TRBD1. V was pared by 5 bases and J by 4 bases, with 18 bases of the junction left unmatched. The CDR3 is 18 amino acids. Germline values: CDR1 MNHEY, CDR2 SMNVEV (reference sequence). CDR3 loop: CASSLSHLRGTGIYEQYF. The CDR3 nucleotides read TGTGCCAGCAGTCTTTCGCACCTCAGAGGGACAGGGATTTACGAGCAGTACTTC.

This clone was seen more than once but under ten times. CDR3 protein: CSAGQGKTEAFF. CDR3 DNA sequence: TGCAGCGCCGGACAGGGGAAGACTGAAGCTTTCTTT. The V and J genes are TRBV29-1 and TRBJ1-1; 9 bases are shared with TRBD1. V lost 7 bases and J lost 5; bases outside the gene matches: 5. The CDR3 has 12 amino acids. CDR1 is SQVTM and CDR2 is ANQGSEA in the germline V gene.

The genes are TRBV7-9 and TRBJ1-2; D unclear. Trimming pared 2 bases from V and 0 bases from J, leaving 10 bases between. Germline V gene sequence: CDR1 SEHNR, CDR2 FQNEAQ (reference sequence). There are 15 residues in the CDR3. The CDR3 DNA reads as TGTGCCAGCAGCTTAATGAGGCTAACTAACTATGGCTACACCTTC. It codes for CASSLMRLTNYGYTF. Together with reference TRBV7-9 and TRBJ1-2, the CDR3 gives the full variable domain: DTGVSQNPRHKITKRGQNVTFRCDPISEHNRLYWYRQTLGQGPEFLTYFQNEAQLEKSRLLSDRFSAERPKGSFSTLEIQRTEQGDSAMYLCASSLMRLTNYGYTFGSGTRLTVV.

This chain links TRBV30 with TRBJ1-2, with D possibly being TRBD1 (6 bases). Per germline, CDR1 GTSNPN and CDR2 SVGIG (reference sequence). The CDR3 sequence is 15 residues long. V lost 5 bases and J 2 bases, leaving 18 bases between the germline ends. DNA of the CDR3: TGTGCCTGGGTGGGGCAGGGGCTTCCCAACTATGGCTACACCTTC. It is translated as CAWVGQGLPNYGYTF. The complete variable domain, with remaining parts taken from reference TRBV30 and TRBJ1-2, reads SQTIHQWPATLVQPVGSPLSLECTVEGTSNPNLYWYRQAAGRGLQLLFYSVGIGQISSEVPQNLSASRPQDRQFILSSKKLLLSDSGFYLCAWVGQGLPNYGYTFGSGTRLTVV.

The chain employs TRBV18 and TRBJ2-7; 11 nucleotides align to TRBD2. The CDR3 consists of 16 residues. The germline V gene encodes CDR1 KGHSH and CDR2 LQKENI. V trimming: 3 bases; J trimming: 5 bases; junction bases outside the gene matches: 9. CDR3 residues: CASSPKTSGVGNEQYF. The CDR3 coding sequence is TGTGCCAGCTCACCGAAGACTAGCGGGGTAGGAAACGAGCAGTACTTC. The full variable domain, with the rest looked up from reference TRBV18 and TRBJ2-7, is NAGVMQNPRHLVRRRGQEARLRCSPMKGHSHVYWYRQLPEEGLKFMVYLQKENIIDESGMPKERFSAEFPKEGPSILRIQQVVRGDSAAYFCASSPKTSGVGNEQYFGPGTRLTVT.

The V and J genes are TRBV29-1 and TRBJ1-2; D unresolved. Between the trimmed V and J ends, which lost 6 bases and 2 bases, there was a span of 16 bases. This CDR3 comprises 14 residues. CDR1 and CDR2 (germline): SQVTM, ANQGSEA. CDR3 region: CSVVSAGWNYGYTF. The CDR3 DNA reads as TGCAGCGTCGTCTCCGCGGGGTGGAACTATGGCTACACCTTC.

This chain links TRBV6-6 with TRBJ2-2; D gene unclear. This CDR3 is built from 13 residues. CDR1 is MNHNY and CDR2 is SVGAGI in the germline V gene (reference sequence). The V gene lost 2 bases and the J gene lost 4 bases, with 5 bases spanning the gap. This chain's CDR3 is CASSYAITGELFF. CDR3 DNA sequence: TGTGCCAGCAGTTACGCTATCACCGGGGAGCTGTTTTTT.

V and J are TRBV9 and TRBJ1-2; no reliable D call. Trimming took 2 bases from V and 3 from J, leaving 14 bases between them. This CDR3 spans 15 amino acids. Germline lookup yields CDR1 SGDLS and CDR2 YYNGEE. CDR3 bases: TGTGCCAGCAGCGTGGCCGGGAGTCCTGACTATGGCTACACCTTC. Its translation is CASSVAGSPDYGYTF.

This clone was observed a handful of times. The V and J genes are TRBV29-1 and TRBJ1-1, with a weak D call TRBD1 (5 bases). The CDR3 covers 11 residues. From germline, CDR1 is SQVTM and CDR2 ANQGSEA. Trimming removed 6 bases from V and 11 bases from J, with 16 bases in between. CDR3 bases: TGCAGCGTCGACAGCGGCTGGGTGGCTTTCTTT. It translates to CSVDSGWVAFF. Together with reference TRBV29-1 and TRBJ1-1, the CDR3 gives the full variable domain: SAVISQKPSRDICQRGTSLTIQCQVDSQVTMMFWYRQQPGQSLTLIATANQGSEATYESGFVIDKFPISRPNLTFSTLTVSNMSPEDSSIYLCSVDSGWVAFFGQGTRLTVV.

The chain joins TRBV10-1 to TRBJ2-7; D is perhaps TRBD1 (6 bases). V was shortened by 2 bases and J by 3 bases, with 11 bases between the two germline ends. This CDR3 has 14 amino acids. Germline V gene lookup returns CDR1 WNHNN and CDR2 SYGVQD (reference sequence). The CDR3 loop reads CASSETPQGYEQYF. The CDR3 region has the DNA TGCGCCAGCAGTGAGACCCCACAGGGCTACGAGCAGTACTTC.

This rearrangement joins TRBV5-1 to TRBJ2-1; D possibly corresponds to TRBD1 (5 bases). The germline V gene has CDR1 SGHRS and CDR2 YFSETQ. This CDR3 is 12 amino acids long. V was shortened by 4 bases and J by 7 bases, with 9 bases between the two germline ends. The CDR3: CASSVGVNEQFF. The CDR3 DNA sequence: TGCGCCAGCAGCGTAGGGGTAAATGAGCAGTTCTTC. Full variable domain (rest looked up from reference TRBV5-1 and TRBJ2-1): KAGVTQTPRYLIKTRGQQVTLSCSPISGHRSVSWYQQTPGQGLQFLFEYFSETQRNKGNFPGRFSGRQFSNSRSEMNVSTLELGDSALYLCASSVGVNEQFFGPGTRLTVL.

This clone appeared a few times. The chain links TRBV10-3 to TRBJ2-7, with D maybe TRBD1 (6 bases). Looked up from germline, CDR1 is ENHRY and CDR2 is SYGVKD. V was pared by 4 bases and J by 3 bases, with 10 bases between. This CDR3 is built from 13 residues. The CDR3 region has the DNA TGTGCCATCAGTGGAGAAGGGGGCTACGAGCAGTACGTC. Protein product: CAISGEGGYEQYV.

The rearrangement joins TRBV7-7 to TRBJ2-5, with D unresolved. The germline CDR1 and CDR2 sequences are SSHAT and FNYEAQ (reference sequence). The CDR3 runs 16 residues. The ends were cut back, 0 bases at V and 0 bases at J, with 11 bases in the middle. The CDR3 DNA is TGTGCCAGCAGCTTAGCAGGGCCCCTGTACCAAGAGACCCAGTACTTC. Protein: CASSLAGPLYQETQYF.

The chain joins TRBV14 to TRBJ1-5; weak D call: TRBD1 (6 bases). The CDR3 totals 13 residues. From germline, CDR1 is SGHDN and CDR2 FVKESK. Trimming took off 3 bases at V and 6 bases at J, with 9 bases between the two ends. The CDR3 region has the DNA TGTGCCAGCAGCCAGAGGGGGGGTCAGCCCCAGCATTTT. Its protein is CASSQRGGQPQHF.

The CDR3 reads CAWSPRLAGRFF. Written as DNA, the CDR3 is TGTGCCTGGAGTCCGCGACTAGCGGGACGGTTCTTC. J is TRBJ2-1 and V is TRBV30; 11 bases are shared with TRBD2. V shed 2 bases, J shed 15 bases, and the junction held 6 bases outside the gene matches. In germline, CDR1 is GTSNPN, CDR2 SVGIG (reference sequence). CDR3 length: 12 residues.

The rearrangement links TRBV5-6 to TRBJ2-1; TRBD1 agrees at 8 bases. After removal of 4 bases from V and 4 bases from J, the junction contained 10 bases not matched to a gene. CDR1 and CDR2 (germline): SGHDT, YYEEEE. The length of the CDR3 is 16 residues. In nucleotides, the CDR3 is TGTGCCAGCAGCGCAGACAGGGGAGAAACTTACAATGAGCAGTTCTTC. Amino acid sequence: CASSADRGETYNEQFF.

The J gene is TRBJ2-3, the V gene TRBV7-3, with unresolved D. The germline CDR1 and CDR2 sequences are SGHTA and FQGTGA. This CDR3 contains 13 residues. V lost 5 bases and J lost 2, with 8 bases in between. The DNA of the CDR3 is TGTGCCAGCAGCCGAGTGGACACAGATACGCAGTATTTT. The encoded protein is CASSRVDTDTQYF. Variable domain in full (rest from reference TRBV7-3 and TRBJ2-3): GAGVSQTPSNKVTEKGKYVELRCDPISGHTALYWYRQSLGQGPEFLIYFQGTGAADDSGLPNDRFFAVRPEGSVSTLKIQRTERGDSAVYLCASSRVDTDTQYFGPGTRLTVL.

The rearrangement uses TRBV13 and TRBJ2-1; 7 nucleotides line up with TRBD1. The V gene's germline CDR1 is PRHDT and CDR2 FYEKMQ (reference sequence). V lost 5 bases, J lost 6 bases, and 4 bases stayed unmatched. The CDR3 is 13 residues long. The chain's CDR3 is CASSVSGGNEQFF. DNA of the CDR3: TGTGCCAGCAGCGTTTCAGGGGGCAATGAGCAGTTCTTC. Drawing the rest from reference TRBV13 and TRBJ2-1, the complete variable domain is AAGVIQSPRHLIKEKRETATLKCYPIPRHDTVYWYQQGPGQDPQFLISFYEKMQSDKGSIPDRFSAQQFSDYHSELNMSSLELGDSALYFCASSVSGGNEQFFGPGTRLTVL.

The chain carries TRBV7-2 and TRBJ2-2, with TRBD2 as a possible D gene (6 bases). This CDR3 region has 14 residues. Germline values: CDR1 SGHTA, CDR2 FQGNSA. Trimming removed 1 base at V and 6 bases at J, with 9 bases between. The CDR3 DNA reads TGTGCCAGCAGCTTAGGGGGGGTCGCCGGGGAGCTGTTTTTT. Translation: CASSLGGVAGELFF.

This chain uses TRBV6-5 with TRBJ2-2, with D perhaps matching TRBD1 (6 bases). Trimming left V 6 bases short and J 7 bases short, with 18 bases between. Germline CDR1 reads MNHEY; CDR2 reads SVGAGI. The CDR3 has 15 amino acids. The chain's CDR3 is CASSLQGNWHGELFF. The CDR3 DNA reads TGTGCCAGCAGCTTACAGGGAAACTGGCACGGGGAGCTGTTTTTT.

V gene TRBV28 combines with J gene TRBJ2-7; D may match TRBD1 or TRBD2 (5 bases each). The CDR3 has 12 amino acids. Trimming took off 3 bases at V and 6 bases at J, with 9 bases between the two ends. Germline lookup yields CDR1 MDHEN and CDR2 SYDVKM. The CDR3 DNA is TGTGCCAGCAGTTTTGGGGGTCTCGAGCAGTACGTC. Its protein product is CASSFGGLEQYV.